The 30 T cell receptor beta chains below come from one sample, sequenced in a study of control samples from healthy donors and cancer patients. Sequencing was performed with immunoSEQ multiplex PCR; in TCRdb, only in-frame clones are kept and a portion is missing. Among some 100,000 clones listed, roughly 91% were seen once. Sequenced material: blood. These receptors came from a woman aged 45-59 years in good health.

The rearrangement links TRBV7-2 to TRBJ1-2, with unresolved D. This CDR3 has 13 amino acids. The germline V gene has CDR1 SGHTA and CDR2 FQGNSA. V lost 6 bases and J lost 8, with 16 bases in between. The CDR3 protein is CASRQRGARGYTF. The DNA of the CDR3 is TGTGCCAGCAGGCAGCGGGGAGCTCGGGGCTACACCTTC.

V usage is TRBV12-3 or TRBV12-4 and J usage is TRBJ1-4; D remains ambiguous. Trimming took off 7 bases at V and 8 bases at J, with 11 bases between the two ends. The length of the CDR3 is 12 residues. CDR3 loop: CASTLLGEKLFF. CDR3 DNA sequence: TGTGCCAGCACCTTATTAGGGGAAAAACTGTTTTTT.

This sequence joins TRBV3-1 (or the pseudogene TRBV3-2) and TRBJ1-1; TRBD1 might be the D (6 bases). The CDR3 is 13 amino acids. CDR1 and CDR2 (germline): LGHDT, YNNKEL (reference sequence). The V end was cut by 4 bases, the J end by 1 base, with 7 bases between. CDR3 bases: TGTGCCAGCAGCCGGGGGCCGAACACTGAAGCTTTCTTT. It specifies CASSRGPNTEAFF.

This sequence joins TRBV30 and TRBJ1-2; D may be TRBD1 (6 bases). Germline-derived CDR1 and CDR2 are GTSNPN and SVGIG (reference sequence). This CDR3 contains 13 residues. V lost 3 bases and J lost 6, with 14 bases in between. The CDR3 protein is CAWSAQDSHGYTF. As DNA, the CDR3 is TGTGCCTGGAGCGCCCAGGACAGCCATGGCTACACCTTC.

V is TRBV9 and J is TRBJ2-1, with D possibly TRBD1 on 6 matching bases. The V end lost 4 bases, the J end lost 3 bases, and 14 bases lay between the germline ends. Per germline, CDR1 SGDLS and CDR2 YYNGEE. This CDR3 is built from 15 residues. Here the CDR3 reads CASSTGGQSYNEQFF. CDR3 DNA sequence: TGTGCCAGCAGCACAGGAGGACAGAGCTACAATGAGCAGTTCTTC.

Here the CDR3 DNA reads TGCGCCAGCAGCCGGGGACAGCCAAACTCCTACGAGCAGTACTTC. Translating it yields CASSRGQPNSYEQYF. V and J are TRBV5-1 and TRBJ2-7, with 7 bases matching TRBD1. Germline CDR1 is SGHRS and CDR2 is YFSETQ. CDR3 length equals 15 residues. The ends lost 4 bases at V and 0 bases at J; junction bases unmatched: 7.

This clone appeared a single time. The chain employs TRBV5-1 and TRBJ2-1; D remains ambiguous. Germline-derived CDR1 and CDR2 are SGHRS and YFSETQ. The CDR3 has 11 residues. Trimming pared 4 bases from V and 7 bases from J, leaving 6 bases between. This chain's CDR3 is CASSRNNEQFF. The CDR3 DNA sequence: TGCGCCAGCAGCCGGAATAATGAGCAGTTCTTC.

The gene calls are TRBV19 and TRBJ1-2; 7 bases align to TRBD1. CDR3 size: 14 residues. With 6 bases clipped from V and 4 bases from J, the junction kept 8 bases outside the gene matches. Germline CDR1 reads LNHDA; CDR2 reads SQIVND (reference sequence). The CDR3 loop reads CASSETGPFYGYTF. The CDR3 coding sequence is TGTGCCAGTAGCGAGACAGGGCCATTCTATGGCTACACCTTC.

On this clone itself: One end of the junction does not line up with germline, which may come from a read error. The V call is TRBV27, the J call TRBJ1-6; D gene ambiguous. In germline, CDR1 is MNHEY, CDR2 SMNVEV (reference sequence). The CDR3 is 14 residues long. The CDR3 sequence: CASSLPARDSPLHF. The DNA of the CDR3 is TGTGCCAGTAGTTTGCCAGCCCGGGATTCACCCCTCCACTTT.

The chain employs TRBV3-1 (or the pseudogene TRBV3-2) and TRBJ2-1; no reliable D call. Trimming took 0 bases from V and 1 from J, leaving 7 bases between them. This CDR3 contains 15 residues. The germline gives CDR1 LGHDT, CDR2 YNNKEL (reference sequence). The CDR3 protein is CASSQDWQSYNEQFF. DNA for the CDR3: TGTGCCAGCAGCCAAGATTGGCAATCCTACAATGAGCAGTTCTTC.

The chain combines TRBV24-1 with TRBJ2-5; 12 bases are shared with TRBD2. Trimming took 5 bases from V and 1 from J; bases not matched to a gene: 13. CDR3 length: 19 residues. Germline CDR1 and CDR2: KGHDR and SFDVKD. Here the CDR3 reads CATSAPGRRLAGAQETQYF. For the CDR3, the DNA is TGTGCCACCAGTGCCCCAGGTAGGAGACTAGCGGGAGCCCAAGAGACCCAGTACTTC.

The genes are TRBV4-1 and TRBJ2-1; D remains ambiguous. The CDR3 sequence is 15 residues long. Trimming pared 1 base from V and 14 bases from J, leaving 21 bases between. Germline assignment: CDR1 MGHRA and CDR2 YSYEKL. The CDR3 coding sequence is TGCGCCAGCAGCCAAGTCCCTAGTTCCTTAGGTGGTGAGTTCTTC. Residues: CASSQVPSSLGGEFF.

The genes are TRBV9 and TRBJ1-3; D uncertain. The CDR3 has 14 residues. V was shortened by 1 base and J by 4 bases, with 9 bases between the two germline ends. Germline CDR1 SGDLS, CDR2 YYNGEE. For the CDR3, the DNA is TGTGCCAGCAGCGTACAGGCCACCGGAAACACCATATATTTT. Amino acid sequence: CASSVQATGNTIYF.

This clone was recorded once. The chain links TRBV18 to TRBJ2-5; tentatively, D is TRBD1 (6 bases). CDR1 and CDR2 from the germline V gene are KGHSH and LQKENI. V was shortened by 2 bases and J by 3 bases, with 10 bases between the two germline ends. This CDR3 spans 14 amino acids. Here the CDR3 DNA reads TGTGCCAGCTCACCAGTAGGGGGAGAAGAGACCCAGTACTTC. It specifies CASSPVGGEETQYF.

In DNA form, the CDR3 reads TGTGCCAGCTCACCACCCGAGGCGAGGGTGTTGAATGAAAAACTGTTTTTT. Encoded protein: CASSPPEARVLNEKLFF. The chain is built from TRBV18 and TRBJ1-4; D call uncertain. The CDR3 has 17 amino acids. V was trimmed by 0 bases and J by 5 bases, leaving 16 bases between them. Germline assignment: CDR1 KGHSH and CDR2 LQKENI.

V is TRBV9 and J is TRBJ1-2; TRBD1 matches 7 bases. Germline loops: CDR1 SGDLS, CDR2 YYNGEE. The CDR3 contains 14 residues. The junction had 6 bases not matched to a gene; V was cut back by 3 bases and J by 4 bases. CDR3 amino acids: CASSASGTVYGYTF. The CDR3 DNA sequence: TGTGCCAGCAGCGCCTCCGGGACAGTCTATGGCTACACCTTC.

The J gene is TRBJ2-2, the V gene TRBV5-5, with 7 bases that match TRBD2. Germline trimming cut 4 bases from V and 8 bases from J; bases unmatched to any gene: 17. From germline, CDR1 is SGHKS and CDR2 YYEKEE (reference sequence). The CDR3 covers 17 residues. The CDR3 DNA follows: TGTGCCAGCAGCCCAATAGGTGGTTGGCGGGAGCGGGGGGAGCTGTTTTTT. It translates to CASSPIGGWRERGELFF. The full variable domain, rest sourced from reference TRBV5-5 and TRBJ2-2, is DAGVTQSPTHLIKTRGQQVTLRCSPISGHKSVSWYQQVLGQGPQFIFQYYEKEERGRGNFPDRFSARQFPNYSSELNVNALLLGDSALYLCASSPIGGWRERGELFFGEGSRLTVL.

The chain employs TRBV20-1 and TRBJ1-3; D remains ambiguous. CDR3 length: 11 amino acids. CDR1 and CDR2 (germline): DFQATT, SNEGSKA (reference sequence). Trimming took off 6 bases at V and 1 base at J, with 4 bases between the two ends. Here the CDR3 reads CSAQSGNTIYF. CDR3 coding DNA: TGCAGTGCGCAGTCTGGAAACACCATATATTTT.

This chain joins TRBV11-3 and TRBJ2-5; D could derive from TRBD1 or TRBD2 (5 bases each). The V end lost 8 bases, the J end lost 4 bases, and 11 bases lay between the germline ends. The CDR3 is 12 residues long. Looked up from germline, CDR1 is SGHNT and CDR2 is YENEEA. The chain's CDR3 is CASLPRGETQYF. CDR3 bases: TGTGCCAGCTTGCCGAGGGGAGAGACCCAGTACTTC.

The chain joins TRBV7-8 to TRBJ1-3; possibly TRBD1 for D (6 bases). The CDR3 runs to 15 residues. V was clipped by 3 bases and J by 0 bases, with 9 bases between them. Germline V gene sequence: CDR1 SGHVS, CDR2 FQNEAQ. In nucleotides, the CDR3 is TGTGCCAGCAGCTTGGGACAAACCTCTGGAAACACCATATATTTT. Translated: CASSLGQTSGNTIYF.

The rearrangement links TRBV5-1 to TRBJ2-6, with unresolved D. The CDR3 runs to 14 residues. The germline CDR1 and CDR2 sequences are SGHRS and YFSETQ. Trimming took off 0 bases at V and 12 bases at J, with 13 bases between the two ends. CDR3 nucleotide sequence: TGCGCCAGCAGCTTGGTAACGGCAGTCCCCGTCCTGACTTTC. Translation gives CASSLVTAVPVLTF.

The rearrangement joins TRBV6-2 or TRBV6-3 to TRBJ1-3, with D tentatively TRBD1 (5 bases). CDR3 size: 14 residues. The germline V gene has CDR1 MNHEY and CDR2 SVGEGT. V was clipped by 1 base and J by 7 bases, with 11 bases between them. For the CDR3, the DNA is TGTGCCAGCAGTTACTGGCAGGGCATTAACACCATATATTTT. Translation: CASSYWQGINTIYF.

In this sample, this clone turned up once. The rearrangement joins TRBV11-2 to TRBJ1-4, with unresolved D. Germline V gene sequence: CDR1 SGHAT, CDR2 FQNNGV. CDR3 length equals 16 residues. Trimming removed 5 bases from V and 3 bases from J, with 16 bases in between. The CDR3 here is CASSLNTAASNEKLFF. The CDR3 DNA reads TGTGCCAGCAGCCTAAATACAGCAGCTTCTAATGAAAAACTGTTTTTT.

The chain carries TRBV6-6 and TRBJ1-3; D unclear. The CDR3 extends over 15 amino acids. The germline CDR1 and CDR2 sequences are MNHNY and SVGAGI (reference sequence). The V end was cut by 6 bases, the J end by 0 bases, with 12 bases between. Written as DNA, the CDR3 is TGTGCCAGCAGCCCCCTGGTTAGCTCTGGAAACACCATATATTTT. It encodes CASSPLVSSGNTIYF.

V and J are TRBV2 and TRBJ2-2; D remains unclear. There are 15 residues in the CDR3. V lost 4 bases and J 4 bases, leaving 13 bases between the germline ends. The germline V gene has CDR1 SNHLY and CDR2 FYNNEI. The CDR3 nucleotides are TGTGCCAGCAGTGGTACGGGCCCGGCCACCGGGGAGCTGTTTTTT. Protein sequence: CASSGTGPATGELFF.

The chain has TRBV3-1 (or the pseudogene TRBV3-2) and TRBJ1-1, with TRBD1 as a possible D gene (5 bases). V lost 4 bases and J lost 3, with 12 bases in between. The CDR3 is made up of 14 amino acids. Germline-derived CDR1 and CDR2 are LGHDT and YNNKEL (reference sequence). The CDR3 sequence is CASSPQGRYTEAFF. In nucleotides, the CDR3 is TGTGCCAGCAGCCCCCAGGGTCGGTACACTGAAGCTTTCTTT.

The count of this clone is one. This chain joins TRBV6-1 and TRBJ2-1; TRBD2 might be the D (6 bases). The germline CDR1 and CDR2 sequences are MNHNS and SASEGT. The V end was cut by 4 bases, the J end by 0 bases, with 16 bases between. CDR3 size: 17 residues. CDR3 amino acids: CASSGGVLGSSYNEQFF. Here the CDR3 DNA reads TGTGCCAGCAGTGGGGGGGTTTTGGGGAGCTCCTACAATGAGCAGTTCTTC.

The V gene is TRBV29-1, the J gene TRBJ2-7; TRBD2 aligns across 8 bases. Per germline, CDR1 SQVTM and CDR2 ANQGSEA. The CDR3 covers 13 residues. The V segment lost 7 bases and the J segment 3 bases; nucleotides outside the gene matches: 8. The CDR3 sequence is CSADSGGGYEQYF. CDR3 coding DNA: TGCAGCGCAGATTCGGGGGGGGGCTACGAGCAGTACTTC.

This chain connects TRBV3-1 (or the pseudogene TRBV3-2) to TRBJ2-2, with a tentative D call TRBD2 (6 bases). From germline, CDR1 is LGHDT and CDR2 YNNKEL (reference sequence). The CDR3 is 15 residues long. V was shortened by 3 bases and J by 2 bases, with 10 bases between the two germline ends. The CDR3 DNA reads TGTGCCAGCAGCCATGGGGGGATCAACACCGGGGAGCTGTTTTTT. Protein product: CASSHGGINTGELFF.

This clone appeared a few times. The chain has TRBV4-1 and TRBJ2-4, with D tentatively TRBD1 (5 bases). Trimming stripped 1 base from V and 4 bases from J, with 14 bases between. Germline V gene sequence: CDR1 MGHRA, CDR2 YSYEKL. CDR3 length: 16 amino acids. Here the CDR3 reads CASSQGGWAGKNIQYF. Here the CDR3 DNA reads TGCGCCAGCAGCCAAGGGGGCTGGGCCGGTAAAAACATTCAGTACTTC.